The present TCR beta chain was sequenced within a study of T cell responses to AZD1222 COVID-19 vaccine (dated by TCRdb to the early 2020s). At the level of the whole study: A total of over 230 trial participants underwent TCR sequencing, of whom approximately 200 had received two doses of AZD1222 and about 26 had received two doses of the MenACWY control vaccine. Enrollment into the trials was organized by age into subgroups of 18-55, 56-69 and 70-plus years, and those subgroups contained roughly 150, 30 and 60 TCR-sequenced participants, respectively.

The CDR3 regions of human TCRbeta chains were analyzed by immunosequencing. In the source study's methods: TCRs in the repertoires were compared against a reference library of SARS-CoV-2-specific TCRs that had been generated with the MIRA antigen-specificity platform. Breadth was defined as the fraction of unique TCRs that were SARS-CoV-2-associated, and depth was defined as the fraction of total T cells that were SARS-CoV-2-associated. Each spike-specific TCR was assigned to its reactive spike region and to a CD4 or CD8 class using the MIRA data. Log10-transformed breadth and depth values were compared by one-way ANOVA with Sidak's multiple comparisons tests. Drawn from immuneACCESS, this table holds only the in-frame rearrangements with V and J called that TCRdb kept. Clones are partly lost; checked studies trace under half to an unresolved V gene and leave the rest unexplained. The DNA gave D and trimming, while V, J and clone size come from that table. The sample table holds 200,000 to 250,000 clones, of which roughly 94% were seen once. The top ten constitute around 1.7% of the sample.

What the research found in general, with its limitations: Conclusions about previously exposed vaccinees are limited because only six or seven AZD1222 recipients were SARS-CoV-2 seropositive at baseline. Because no samples from the day 14 peak response were available, repertoires could be characterized only after the peak T cell response. Vaccine-associated CD4 TCRs spanned the whole spike protein, with dominant responses in regions 160-218 and 743-854. Most participants were white British and females outnumbered males, and the authors suggested that clonal diversity may have been underestimated. The 56-69-year group was small, and its depth increase did not reach significance, likely because of low power. Spike-specific TCR breadth and depth rose significantly after two AZD1222 doses compared with day 0 and with MenACWY recipients. Reportedly, close to half of the unique spike-specific TCRs recognized epitopes lying outside the regions that are mutated in the B.1.351 and B.1.1.7 variants.

From cysteine to phenylalanine, the CDR3 is 14 amino acids long. Only the CDR3 region is kept as DNA, spanning 42 bases read in frame from base 1. Clipping removes 6 bases from V and 2 bases from J, with 2 as the unmatched junction base count. As encoded in the germline V gene (reference sequence), CDR1 is MNHEY while CDR2 is SMNVEV. Taken with the paper, the label for time point translates to: about 28 days (+/-7) after the second vaccine dose. The intended sense of this specimen's treatment or condition label: meningococcal conjugate vaccine given as trial control. Vaccinee samples came from UK trials COV001 and COV002, including a single-blind randomized controlled phase 2/3 trial of AZD1222 (ChAdOx1 nCoV-19) in healthy adults. For TCRbeta chain sequencing, PBMC samples were collected from trial participants at day 0 and at day 28 after the second dose. Of note for this clone: Its recognized antigen is unknown. Per-base quality was not reported, and no clone a single base away is much larger than it.

The rearrangement combines TRBV27 with TRBJ2-1; a stretch of 9 junction bases matches TRBD1. The clonotype comes from an adult who received the MenACWY meningococcal vaccine as a control. This sample comprised peripheral blood, obtained 28 days after the second dose of the MenACWY control vaccine. For the CDR3, the sequence is CASSRDRAYNEQFF. DNA sequence: TGTGCCAGCAGCCGGGACAGGGCCTACAATGAGCAGTTCTTC.